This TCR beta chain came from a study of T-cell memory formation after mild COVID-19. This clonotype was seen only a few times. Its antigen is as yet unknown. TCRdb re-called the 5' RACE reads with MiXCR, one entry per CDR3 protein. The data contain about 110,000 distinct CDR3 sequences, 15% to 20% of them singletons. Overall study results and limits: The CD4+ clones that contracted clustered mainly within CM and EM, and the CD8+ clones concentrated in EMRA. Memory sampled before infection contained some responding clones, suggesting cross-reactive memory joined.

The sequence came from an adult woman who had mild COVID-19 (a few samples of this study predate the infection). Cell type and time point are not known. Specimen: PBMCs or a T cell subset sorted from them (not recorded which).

DNA of the CDR3: TGTGCCAGCAGCCAAGATGGGCCATCGGGCGGGACCGGGGAGCTGTTTTTT. It specifies CASSQDGPSGGTGELFF. The rearrangement joins TRBV3-1 to TRBJ2-2, with a tentative D call TRBD2 (5 bases). The CDR3 is 17 amino acids. The V end was cut by 0 bases, the J end by 5 bases, with 16 bases between. Germline V gene sequence: CDR1 LGHDT, CDR2 YNNKEL (reference sequence).